Shown below are 30 T cell receptor beta chains from a single sample sequenced in a study of blood T cell repertoires in COVID-19. Some clones are missing from TCRdb's copy, which holds only in-frame ones; the method was immunoSEQ multiplex PCR. The sample comprises 160,000 or so clones, around 83% of which are singletons, and approximately 9.4% rests with the top ten. The sample taken for sequencing was peripheral blood. These receptors were collected from a woman aged 45-59 years with acute or convalescent COVID-19.

This clone was observed a handful of times. The V call is TRBV5-1, the J call TRBJ1-1, with 8 bases matching TRBD1. Germline trimming cut 5 bases from V and 1 base from J; bases unmatched to any gene: 4. This CDR3 has 14 residues. Germline loops: CDR1 SGHRS, CDR2 YFSETQ. In DNA, the CDR3 is TGCGCCAGCAGATCCGGGACAGGGAACACTGAAGCTTTCTTT. Protein: CASRSGTGNTEAFF.

This chain uses TRBV27 with TRBJ2-4; 16 bases fit TRBD2. This CDR3 region has 15 residues. V trimming: 8 bases; J trimming: 8 bases; junction bases outside the gene matches: 6. Per germline, CDR1 MNHEY and CDR2 SMNVEV (reference sequence). CDR3 nucleotide sequence: TGTGCCAGCGGGACTAGCGGGGGGGCCCGGCACATTCAGTACTTC. Amino acids: CASGTSGGARHIQYF.

The chain recombines TRBV10-3 with TRBJ2-7, with D tentatively TRBD2 (6 bases). The CDR3 loop spans 12 amino acids. Looked up from germline, CDR1 is ENHRY and CDR2 is SYGVKD. V was clipped by 4 bases and J by 2 bases, with 6 bases between them. The CDR3 nucleotides read TGTGCCATCAGTGGGGGGGCCTACGAGCAGTACTTC. It encodes CAISGGAYEQYF.

V is TRBV6-5 and J is TRBJ2-1; 11 bases agree with TRBD2. Unmatched junction bases numbered 4, after V lost 2 bases and J lost 7 bases. Per the germline V gene, CDR1 is MNHEY and CDR2 is SVGAGI. The CDR3 extends over 15 amino acids. CDR3 sequence (DNA): TGTGCCAGCAGTTACCCCGGGACTAGCGGAAATGAGCAGTTCTTC. It yields the protein CASSYPGTSGNEQFF.

The chain couples TRBV24-1 to TRBJ1-2; D uncertain. Trimming took off 5 bases at V and 6 bases at J, with 9 bases between the two ends. CDR3 length: 12 amino acids. Germline V gene sequence: CDR1 KGHDR, CDR2 SFDVKD. The CDR3 reads CATSVRAHGYTF. CDR3 coding DNA: TGTGCCACCAGTGTGAGGGCCCATGGCTACACCTTC.

The chain couples TRBV6-5 to TRBJ1-6; 7 bases are shared with TRBD1. The CDR3 consists of 15 residues. Germline-derived CDR1 and CDR2 are MNHEY and SVGAGI. After removal of 0 bases from V and 11 bases from J, the junction contained 7 bases not matched to a gene. The CDR3 loop is CASSYSGTVPAPLHF. The CDR3 DNA is TGTGCCAGCAGTTACTCGGGGACAGTCCCAGCACCCCTCCACTTT.

This chain joins TRBV15 and TRBJ2-1, with 11 bases aligning to TRBD2. CDR1 LNHNV and CDR2 YYDKDF come from the germline V gene (reference sequence). Trimming cost V 1 base and J 8 bases; bases outside gene matches: 13. This CDR3 has 18 residues. CDR3 nucleotides: TGTGCCACCAGCAGAGCACTTAGGGTAGCGGGAGGGTTGGATGAGCAGTTCTTC. Protein: CATSRALRVAGGLDEQFF.

The genes are TRBV2 and TRBJ1-1; 7 nucleotides match TRBD1. V lost 11 bases, J lost 0 bases, and 15 bases stayed unmatched. This CDR3 has 16 amino acids. The V gene's germline CDR1 is SNHLY and CDR2 FYNNEI. The CDR3 reads CASKTGHTNLNTEAFF. DNA of the CDR3: TGTGCCTCCAAGACAGGGCACACGAATCTGAACACTGAAGCTTTCTTT.

The V and J genes are TRBV9 and TRBJ2-3, with D possibly being TRBD2 (5 bases). Germline V lookup: CDR1 SGDLS, CDR2 YYNGEE. Trimming took 3 bases from V and 2 from J, leaving 19 bases between them. This CDR3 region has 17 residues. The DNA of the CDR3 is TGTGCCAGCAGCGCGGAGGTGTGGGGAGCGGACACAGATACGCAGTATTTT. Its protein is CASSAEVWGADTDTQYF.

This clone was observed a single time. The genes are TRBV6-5 and TRBJ2-1, with TRBD2 matching 11 bases. The junction had 5 bases not matched to a gene; V was cut back by 2 bases and J by 8 bases. Germline V gene lookup returns CDR1 MNHEY and CDR2 SVGAGI. CDR3 length: 15 amino acids. The CDR3 bases are TGTGCCAGCAGTTACGGGCTAGCGGGGGGTCATGAGCAGTTCTTC. Protein sequence: CASSYGLAGGHEQFF.

V is TRBV28 and J is TRBJ1-2; D possibly corresponds to TRBD1 (5 bases). CDR1 is MDHEN and CDR2 is SYDVKM in the germline V gene. This CDR3 is 15 amino acids long. Trimming cost V 5 bases and J 4 bases, with 17 bases left between them. The CDR3 DNA sequence: TGTGCCAGCAGTGGGGGGGGATCCTGGAGCTATGGCTACACCTTC. The encoded protein is CASSGGGSWSYGYTF.

V and J are TRBV10-2 and TRBJ2-2; tentative D call: TRBD1 (5 bases). This CDR3 spans 14 amino acids. From germline, CDR1 is WSHSY and CDR2 SAAADI. V gave up 4 bases and J gave up 5 bases, with 11 bases separating them. The CDR3, as DNA: TGCGCCAGCAGTGTTTACAGGCCAACCGGGGAGCTGTTTTTT. Translation gives CASSVYRPTGELFF.

The chain combines TRBV29-1 with TRBJ2-5; tentatively, D is TRBD2 (5 bases). Between the trimmed V and J ends, which lost 2 bases and 5 bases, there was a span of 24 bases. The CDR3 runs to 17 residues. Germline CDR1 is SQVTM and CDR2 is ANQGSEA. The CDR3 DNA follows: TGCAGCGTTGAACGTGTCGGTAGTAGCCTAAGAGGGGAGACCCAGTACTTC. This codes for CSVERVGSSLRGETQYF.

The chain joins TRBV4-2 to TRBJ1-1; unclear D gene. CDR1 and CDR2 from the germline V gene are LGHNA and YNFKEQ. Trimming cost V 3 bases and J 5 bases, with 10 bases left between them. This CDR3 has 13 residues. Here the CDR3 reads CASSQSGPTEAFF. In DNA form, the CDR3 reads TGTGCCAGCAGCCAGAGTGGGCCGACTGAAGCTTTCTTT.

V is TRBV12-5 and J is TRBJ1-3; the match to TRBD1 covers 9 bases. The CDR3 runs to 16 residues. V lost 4 bases, J lost 2 bases, and 6 bases stayed unmatched. Germline V CDR1 and CDR2: LGHNT, FRNRAP. CDR3 bases: TGTGCTAGTGGTTCACCACAGGGGGCTGCTGGAAACACCATATATTTT. Protein product: CASGSPQGAAGNTIYF.

The chain joins TRBV6-1 to TRBJ1-2; 7 bases map to TRBD1. Germline values: CDR1 MNHNS, CDR2 SASEGT. The CDR3 contains 14 residues. V shed 2 bases, J shed 5 bases, and the junction held 5 bases outside the gene matches. The DNA of the CDR3 is TGTGCCAGCAGTGAATTGGGACAGCATTATGGCTACACCTTC. Its protein product is CASSELGQHYGYTF.

The chain recombines TRBV2 with TRBJ2-5, with 9 positions matching TRBD1. The V segment lost 6 bases and the J segment 5 bases; nucleotides outside the gene matches: 1. Germline V CDR1 and CDR2: SNHLY, FYNNEI. The CDR3 is 12 amino acids. The CDR3 spells CASRTGGETQYF. CDR3 sequence (DNA): TGTGCCAGCAGGACAGGGGGGGAGACCCAGTACTTC.

V gene TRBV19 combines with J gene TRBJ2-7; 9 nucleotides line up with TRBD2. The CDR3 is 15 amino acids. CDR1 is LNHDA and CDR2 is SQIVND in the germline V gene (reference sequence). V shed 5 bases and J 1 base; nucleotides not matched to a gene: 6. In DNA, the CDR3 is TGTGCCAGTAGTGCGACTAGCGGAGGTTCCTACGAGCAGTACTTC. As protein: CASSATSGGSYEQYF.

This chain uses TRBV3-1 (or the pseudogene TRBV3-2) with TRBJ1-1, with D maybe TRBD1 (6 bases). The V end lost 4 bases, the J end lost 6 bases, and 15 bases lay between the germline ends. Germline V gene lookup returns CDR1 LGHDT and CDR2 YNNKEL (reference sequence). The CDR3 spans 14 residues. The CDR3 coding sequence is TGTGCCAGCAGCCTAGGACAGATGGGAGCTGAAGCTTTCTTT. It is translated as CASSLGQMGAEAFF.

This clone was recorded once. The rearrangement links TRBV5-5 to TRBJ1-5; 7 bases fit TRBD1. Germline values: CDR1 SGHKS, CDR2 YYEKEE (reference sequence). The J segment lost 6 bases and the V segment lost 4 bases, leaving 10 bases of the junction unmatched. The CDR3 extends over 15 amino acids. This CDR3 is CASSGESGGFQPQHF. DNA of the CDR3: TGTGCCAGCAGCGGGGAATCAGGGGGATTTCAGCCCCAGCATTTT.

This clone showed up just a few times. V and J are TRBV9 and TRBJ2-2; D gene ambiguous. CDR3 length: 15 residues. CDR1 is SGDLS, CDR2 YYNGEE, per germline. Trimming cost V 3 bases and J 4 bases, with 13 bases left between them. The CDR3 here is CASSGRNLATGELFF. The CDR3 nucleotides read TGTGCCAGCAGCGGGAGAAACCTGGCCACCGGGGAGCTGTTTTTT.

The chain is built from TRBV6-5 and TRBJ2-7, with a weak D call TRBD2 (5 bases). The length of the CDR3 is 14 residues. Trimming took 6 bases from V and 2 from J, leaving 14 bases between them. Germline CDR1 reads MNHEY; CDR2 reads SVGAGI. This chain's CDR3 is CASSYTLGPYEQYF. The CDR3 DNA sequence: TGTGCCAGCAGCTACACACTAGGTCCCTACGAGCAGTACTTC.

In DNA, the CDR3 is TGTGCCAGCAGCTTAGGAGGTACTCAGTACAATGAGCAGTTCTTC. Protein sequence: CASSLGGTQYNEQFF. The chain combines TRBV7-7 with TRBJ2-1; no reliable D call. This CDR3 has 15 amino acids. Germline loops: CDR1 SSHAT, CDR2 FNYEAQ (reference sequence). Trimming stripped 1 base from V and 4 bases from J, with 11 bases between.

The genes are TRBV12-3 or TRBV12-4 and TRBJ2-3; no reliable D call. V was cut by 6 bases and J by 10 bases, with 14 bases left in between. The CDR3 is made up of 12 amino acids. The CDR3 loop is CASSSAPMAQYF. The CDR3 DNA is TGTGCCAGCAGCTCCGCGCCAATGGCGCAGTATTTT.

The chain combines TRBV6-2 or TRBV6-3 with TRBJ2-7; 7 bases fit TRBD2. CDR1 is MNHEY, CDR2 SVGEGT, per germline. Unmatched junction bases numbered 3, after V lost 5 bases and J lost 2 bases. The CDR3 length is 13 residues. The CDR3 loop reads CASSKGLAYEQYF. The CDR3 bases are TGTGCCAGCAGTAAAGGACTAGCCTACGAGCAGTACTTC.

DNA for the CDR3: TGTGCCAGCAGCTTAGGCAGGGTAGGGATCAATCAGCCCCAGCATTTT. This gives the protein CASSLGRVGINQPQHF. The genes are TRBV7-2 and TRBJ1-5, with D possibly being TRBD1 (5 bases). Trimming pared 1 base from V and 3 bases from J, leaving 13 bases between. Germline CDR1 SGHTA, CDR2 FQGNSA. The CDR3 is 16 residues long.

The chain combines TRBV6-5 with TRBJ2-5; TRBD1 matches 7 bases. From germline, CDR1 is MNHEY and CDR2 SVGAGI. With 6 bases clipped from V and 5 bases from J, the junction kept 12 bases outside the gene matches. The CDR3 contains 15 residues. The CDR3 nucleotides are TGTGCCAGCAGAACCGGGTCAGGGGGACAGGAGACCCAGTACTTC. It encodes CASRTGSGGQETQYF.

This clone was seen only once. The J gene is TRBJ1-1, the V gene TRBV5-1; 8 bases map to TRBD1. J was trimmed by 3 bases and V by 5 bases; bases with no gene match: 9. Germline assignment: CDR1 SGHRS and CDR2 YFSETQ. The length of the CDR3 is 15 residues. This CDR3 reads CASSLQGARDTEAFF. In DNA form, the CDR3 reads TGCGCCAGCAGTCTTCAGGGGGCGCGAGACACTGAAGCTTTCTTT.

V and J are TRBV18 and TRBJ1-1, with D maybe TRBD1 (6 bases). With 1 base removed from V and 2 bases from J, the gap between germline ends came to 8 bases. Germline V lookup: CDR1 KGHSH, CDR2 LQKENI. The CDR3 has 14 residues. The CDR3 DNA sequence: TGTGCCAGCTCACCACGACAGGACAACACTGAAGCTTTCTTT. It specifies CASSPRQDNTEAFF.

This clone appeared a few times. The genes are TRBV7-2 and TRBJ1-3, with unresolved D. The CDR3 has 16 amino acids. Deletions cut 1 base from V and 0 bases from J, with 10 bases between. In germline, CDR1 is SGHTA, CDR2 FQGNSA. The CDR3 DNA sequence: TGTGCCAGCAGCTTAGGTTCTGTTGTCTCTGGAAACACCATATATTTT. Translation: CASSLGSVVSGNTIYF.